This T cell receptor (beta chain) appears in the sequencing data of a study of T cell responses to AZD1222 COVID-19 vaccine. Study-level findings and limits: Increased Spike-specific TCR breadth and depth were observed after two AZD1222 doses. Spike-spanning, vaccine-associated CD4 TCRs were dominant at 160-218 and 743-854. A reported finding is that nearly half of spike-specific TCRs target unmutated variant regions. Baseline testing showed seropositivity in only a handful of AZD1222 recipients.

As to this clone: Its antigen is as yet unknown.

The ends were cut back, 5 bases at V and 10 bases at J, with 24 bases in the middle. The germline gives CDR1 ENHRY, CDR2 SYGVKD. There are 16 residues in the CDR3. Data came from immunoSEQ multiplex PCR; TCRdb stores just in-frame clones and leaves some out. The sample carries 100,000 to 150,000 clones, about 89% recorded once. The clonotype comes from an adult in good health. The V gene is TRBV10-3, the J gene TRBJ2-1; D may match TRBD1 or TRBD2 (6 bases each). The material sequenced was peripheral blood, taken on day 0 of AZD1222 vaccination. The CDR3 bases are TGTGCCATCAGTTCCAGCGACGGTAGCAGAGGGGGGGAGCAGTTCTTC. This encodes CAISSSDGSRGGEQFF.